The 4 T cell receptor beta chains below come from one sample, sequenced in a study of shared clonotypes between healthy human individuals. Cells designated naive CD8 were CD45RO-negative and were positively selected for CCR7, with terminally differentiated effector memory CD45RA+ cells excluded. Sequencing was performed with immunoSEQ multiplex PCR; in TCRdb, only in-frame clones are kept and a portion is missing. Of around 1.9 million clones in the sample, around 95% were seen once. Material: naive CD8+ T cells from PBMCs. The receptors stem from a man aged 18 to 30 in good health. Some clones in this sample may be carry-over from other donors' samples.

V gene TRBV6-1 combines with J gene TRBJ2-7; tentatively, D is TRBD2 (5 bases). The germline V gene encodes CDR1 MNHNS and CDR2 SASEGT. The CDR3 is 13 residues long. The V gene lost 4 bases and the J gene lost 4 bases, with 11 bases spanning the gap. The CDR3 coding sequence is TGTGCCAGCAGTGCGGGGTTCGGATACGAGCAGTACTTC. Encoded protein: CASSAGFGYEQYF.

This chain joins TRBV29-1 and TRBJ2-7; 9 bases match TRBD1. Per germline, CDR1 SQVTM and CDR2 ANQGSEA. The CDR3 extends over 13 amino acids. The ends lost 4 bases at V and 2 bases at J; junction bases unmatched: 3. The DNA of the CDR3 is TGCAGCGTTGGGACAGGGGTCCCCTACGAGCAGTACTTC. Translating gives CSVGTGVPYEQYF.

The genes are TRBV15 and TRBJ1-1; D gene ambiguous. Germline assignment: CDR1 LNHNV and CDR2 YYDKDF (reference sequence). This CDR3 region has 14 residues. Trimming removed 1 base at V and 5 bases at J, with 11 bases between. The CDR3 DNA is TGTGCCACCAGCAGAGTGAGGAGTGGGACTGAAGCTTTCTTT. This encodes CATSRVRSGTEAFF.

A remark on this clone: Other DNA variants within this sample encode the same CDR3. The chain combines TRBV19 with TRBJ2-7; the match to TRBD1 covers 9 bases. This CDR3 contains 14 residues. Germline values: CDR1 LNHDA, CDR2 SQIVND (reference sequence). J gave up 5 bases and V 3 bases, and 5 bases lay outside the gene matches. This CDR3 reads CASSIGTGLDEQYF. The CDR3 DNA sequence: TGTGCCAGTAGTATCGGGACAGGGTTGGACGAGCAGTACTTC.